The rows below give T cell receptor beta chains drawn from one sample of a study of blood T cell repertoires in COVID-19. Some clones are missing from TCRdb's copy, which holds only in-frame ones; the method was immunoSEQ multiplex PCR. The repertoire holds some 230,000 clones, with approximately 80% as singletons. Sequenced sample: peripheral blood. The receptor source for this set is a woman aged 60-70 years who had recovered from COVID-19. Both conserved end residues are part of each CDR3. Not all rows give a size; the values are once, few, many and, for expanded clones, a class.

TRBV2	14	TRBJ1-1	few	CASSSTGMNTEAFF
TRBV4-3	8	TRBJ2-4	NA	CASSQAFF
TRBV2	14	TRBJ2-5	NA	CASTLGRGRETQYF
TRBV2	14	TRBJ1-1	once	CASRNRGPRTEAFF
TRBV9	16	TRBJ1-2	NA	CASSEYLEGQLYGYTF
TRBV5-4	13	TRBJ1-1	NA	CASRKDRGHEAFF
TRBV9	15	TRBJ1-5	NA	CASSVGGGPNQPQHF
TRBV12-3/TRBV12-4	13	TRBJ2-5	NA	CASSQRLQETQYF
TRBV30	15	TRBJ1-5	NA	CAWTPTNRANQPQHF
TRBV12-3/TRBV12-4	12	TRBJ1-5	NA	CASMGPIPPQHF
TRBV6-5	16	TRBJ1-4	NA	CASSYSKGTGNEKLFF
TRBV7-2	12	TRBJ2-3	NA	CASTSGADTQYF
TRBV5-1	17	TRBJ2-5	NA	CASSPETRGGAGETQYF
TRBV13	15	TRBJ2-7	NA	CASAQGTRGSYEQYF
TRBV6-2/TRBV6-3	12	TRBJ2-7	NA	CASSFREGEQYF
TRBV7-9	11	TRBJ1-1	NA	CASLTGDEAFF
TRBV7-2	14	TRBJ2-1	NA	CASTPSGGRDEQFF
TRBV5-1	14	TRBJ1-1	NA	CASSPQGAGTEAFF
TRBV9	15	TRBJ2-7	NA	CASSVSGTSSYEQYF
TRBV7-6	13	TRBJ1-1	NA	CASSHTENTEAFF
TRBV2	16	TRBJ2-7	few	CASQLTTGTVGYEQYF
TRBV6-2/TRBV6-3	14	TRBJ2-5	NA	CASSAQGGSETQYF
TRBV6-5	15	TRBJ1-1	NA	CASSTIPGHHGEAFF
TRBV5-1	22	TRBJ2-1	NA	CASSFFHPELLNPGGRYNEQFF
TRBV10-3	12	TRBJ1-1	few	CATGQGLGEAFF
TRBV30	12	TRBJ1-5	NA	CACDSSNQPQHF
TRBV4-2	16	TRBJ1-2	NA	CASSQERGNNNYGYTF
TRBV9	15	TRBJ2-7	NA	CASSPVAGETYEQYF
TRBV9	13	TRBJ2-6	NA	CASSAPGANVLTF
TRBV2	15	TRBJ1-1	few	CASSEGGGMNTEAFF
TRBV24-1	14	TRBJ2-1	NA	CATSRGGNYNEQFF
TRBV7-9	16	TRBJ2-3	NA	CASSLDFSGGADTQYF
TRBV4-1	17	TRBJ1-1	once	CASSQIPLSSRNTEAFF
TRBV7-2	17	TRBJ2-2	few	CASSPRFAGVVTGELFF
TRBV25-1	16	TRBJ2-5	NA	CASTPGAGGWVETQYF
TRBV2	13	TRBJ2-5	NA	CASMWLAGETQYF
TRBV12-5	13	TRBJ2-1	NA	CASGSLTYNEQFF
TRBV5-1	15	TRBJ2-3	NA	CASSTGTGEADTQYF
TRBV7-3	15	TRBJ2-1	NA	CASSSRLASYNEQFF
TRBV4-1	18	TRBJ1-2	NA	CASSQAGRTGFKDYGYTF
TRBV5-1	16	TRBJ2-7	NA	CASSLGDSHTSYEQYF
TRBV25-1	15	TRBJ1-4	NA	CASSEPGQGAEKLFF
TRBV20-1	10	TRBJ1-1	NA	CSASGWQAFF
TRBV19	16	TRBJ1-2	NA	CASSTRLRGPNYGYTF
TRBV28	15	TRBJ1-3	NA	CASSLWGAHGNTIYF
TRBV7-3	15	TRBJ2-1	NA	CASSSGTRLFGEQFF
TRBV6-2/TRBV6-3	15	TRBJ1-1	NA	CASSLTETMNTEAFF
TRBV7-3	13	TRBJ2-2	NA	CASSLLNGGELFF
TRBV11-2	15	TRBJ2-5	NA	CASSLAGGIQETQYF
TRBV27	14	TRBJ1-5	NA	CASSRTGGNQPQHF